Following are 17 T cell receptor beta chains from one sample sequenced in a study of cytomegalovirus exposure and HLA in healthy donors. Primers included in the PCR were 60 Vbeta and 13 Jbeta primers. Using immunoSEQ multiplex PCR, the repertoire was profiled, and TCRdb retains in-frame clones only, with some absent. The repertoire holds some 150,000 clones, with over 60% as singletons. The sample taken for sequencing was PBMCs. These receptors were collected from a female donor in good health and CMV-seronegative.

This chain uses TRBV13 with TRBJ1-3, with no clear D. CDR3 length: 14 residues. The V gene's germline CDR1 is PRHDT and CDR2 FYEKMQ (reference sequence). V gave up 3 bases and J gave up 2 bases, with 8 bases separating them. The DNA of the CDR3 is TGTGCCAGCAGCTTGGAGGGTACTGGAAACACCATATATTTT. Protein: CASSLEGTGNTIYF.

The rearrangement links TRBV30 to TRBJ2-1; 12 bases agree with TRBD2. The CDR3 loop spans 15 amino acids. Germline trimming cut 3 bases from V and 4 bases from J; bases unmatched to any gene: 4. CDR1 and CDR2 (germline): GTSNPN, SVGIG (reference sequence). The CDR3 loop reads CAWRYGLAGYNEQFF. The CDR3 DNA follows: TGTGCCTGGAGATACGGACTAGCGGGATACAATGAGCAGTTCTTC.

The chain combines TRBV15 with TRBJ1-3, with a weak D call TRBD1 (5 bases). The CDR3 contains 15 residues. Trimming removed 5 bases at V and 2 bases at J, with 13 bases between. CDR1 LNHNV and CDR2 YYDKDF come from the germline V gene (reference sequence). The CDR3: CATSPRGITGNTIYF. The CDR3 DNA is TGTGCCACCAGCCCACGGGGGATCACTGGAAACACCATATATTTT. The full variable domain, in which reference TRBV15 and TRBJ1-3 provide the parts outside the CDR3, is DAMVIQNPRYQVTQFGKPVTLSCSQTLNHNVMYWYQQKSSQAPKLLFHYYDKDFNNEADTPDNFQSRRPNTSFCFLDIRSPGLGDTAMYLCATSPRGITGNTIYFGEGSWLTVV.

The rearrangement uses TRBV27 and TRBJ2-5; 9 bases line up with TRBD2. Germline V gene sequence: CDR1 MNHEY, CDR2 SMNVEV (reference sequence). J gave up 5 bases and V 5 bases, and 9 bases lay outside the gene matches. The CDR3 loop spans 15 amino acids. The CDR3 DNA is TGTGCCAGCAGTCGACTAGCGGATTGGCGGGAGACCCAGTACTTC. Its protein is CASSRLADWRETQYF.

The chain combines TRBV6-1 with TRBJ1-2; weak D call: TRBD1 (6 bases). Per germline, CDR1 MNHNS and CDR2 SASEGT. Trimming took 8 bases from V and 0 from J, leaving 10 bases between them. This CDR3 is built from 13 residues. CDR3 sequence reads: CASGTRANYGYTF. CDR3 DNA: TGTGCCAGCGGGACAAGAGCTAACTATGGCTACACCTTC.

This clone was found a few times. The chain joins TRBV6-1 to TRBJ1-1; the D is unclear. Trimming left V 7 bases short and J 5 bases short, with 20 bases between. Germline V gene data show CDR1 as MNHNS and CDR2 as SASEGT. CDR3 size: 15 residues. Here the CDR3 reads CASTPQTTIMTEAFF. CDR3 nucleotides: TGTGCCAGCACCCCCCAGACCACTATCATGACTGAAGCTTTCTTT.

V is TRBV29-1 and J is TRBJ1-2; 7 nucleotides align to TRBD1. CDR3 size: 12 residues. The V gene end was trimmed by 5 bases and the J gene end by 2 bases; junction bases not matched to a gene: 2. Germline V gene sequence: CDR1 SQVTM, CDR2 ANQGSEA. CDR3 residues: CSVKDRNYGYTF. CDR3 in DNA: TGCAGCGTTAAGGACAGGAACTATGGCTACACCTTC.

The V call is TRBV19, the J call TRBJ2-4; perhaps TRBD1 as D (5 bases). With 4 bases removed from V and 2 bases from J, the gap between germline ends came to 9 bases. There are 14 residues in the CDR3. Germline values: CDR1 LNHDA, CDR2 SQIVND (reference sequence). The CDR3 loop is CASSTQGPKNIQYF. DNA of the CDR3: TGTGCCAGTAGTACTCAGGGTCCCAAAAACATTCAGTACTTC.

V usage is TRBV10-2 and J usage is TRBJ1-1; 7 bases are shared with TRBD1. J lost 9 bases, V lost 0 bases, and 16 bases had no gene match. The CDR3 totals 17 residues. CDR1 WSHSY and CDR2 SAAADI come from the germline V gene. The DNA for the CDR3 is TGCGCCAGCAGTGAGTCAATTGGATTCGGACAGGTCGTTAAAGCTTTCTTT. This encodes CASSESIGFGQVVKAFF.

This rearrangement joins TRBV5-4 to TRBJ2-7, with TRBD2 matching 7 bases. Germline lookup yields CDR1 SGHNT and CDR2 YYREEE (reference sequence). The junction had 11 bases not matched to a gene; V was cut back by 2 bases and J by 9 bases. CDR3 length: 14 residues. The CDR3 here is CASSFGGRQTRQYF. CDR3 bases: TGTGCCAGCAGCTTTGGCGGGAGACAGACGCGGCAGTACTTC. The full variable domain, completed using reference TRBV5-4 and TRBJ2-7, is ETGVTQSPTHLIKTRGQQVTLRCSSQSGHNTVSWYQQALGQGPQFIFQYYREEENGRGNFPPRFSGLQFPNYSSELNVNALELDDSALYLCASSFGGRQTRQYFGPGTRLTVT.

The rearrangement links TRBV5-6 to TRBJ2-3; 8 nucleotides match TRBD2. The CDR3 contains 15 residues. J lost 4 bases, V lost 1 base, and 5 bases had no gene match. Germline CDR1 SGHDT, CDR2 YYEEEE. Here the CDR3 reads CASSLMSGSADTQYF. The CDR3 DNA sequence: TGTGCCAGCAGCTTGATGAGCGGGAGTGCAGATACGCAGTATTTT.

This chain links TRBV9 with TRBJ1-1, with D perhaps matching TRBD1 (6 bases). V shed 0 bases and J shed 11 bases, with 17 bases lying between them. There are 14 residues in the CDR3. From germline, CDR1 is SGDLS and CDR2 YYNGEE. This chain's CDR3 is CASSVAPQGERAFF. The CDR3 DNA is TGTGCCAGCAGCGTAGCACCACAGGGAGAGAGGGCTTTCTTT.

CDR3 protein: CASSPRQGTGELFF. CDR3 coding DNA: TGTGCCAGCAGTCCGAGACAGGGGACCGGGGAGCTGTTTTTT. V and J are TRBV6-6 and TRBJ2-2, with 8 bases identical to TRBD1. Germline CDR1 reads MNHNY; CDR2 reads SVGAGI (reference sequence). This CDR3 is built from 14 residues. V was pared by 5 bases and J by 5 bases, with 4 bases of the junction left unmatched.

The chain is built from TRBV30 and TRBJ2-7; D is possibly TRBD2 (6 bases). Germline values: CDR1 GTSNPN, CDR2 SVGIG (reference sequence). Trimming shortened V by 2 bases and J by 5 bases, and 7 bases separated the two germline ends. CDR3 length: 11 amino acids. The CDR3 DNA reads as TGTGCCTGGAGTCCGGGAGACGAGCAGTACTTC. Protein sequence: CAWSPGDEQYF.

The chain carries TRBV19 and TRBJ1-4; D unresolved. CDR1 and CDR2 (germline): LNHDA, SQIVND (reference sequence). The V end lost 3 bases, the J end lost 0 bases, and 14 bases lay between the germline ends. This CDR3 is 17 amino acids long. The DNA for the CDR3 is TGTGCCAGTAGTATGGGGAGGCGGGCTACAACTAATGAAAAACTGTTTTTT. It translates to CASSMGRRATTNEKLFF.

The rearrangement links TRBV6-5 to TRBJ1-4, with 9 bases that match TRBD1. The CDR3 extends over 14 amino acids. Germline V lookup: CDR1 MNHEY, CDR2 SVGAGI. J lost 7 bases, V lost 5 bases, and 5 bases had no gene match. The CDR3 DNA sequence: TGTGCCAGCAGTCACAGGGGGCTAAGTGAAAAACTGTTTTTT. Translation: CASSHRGLSEKLFF.

The J gene is TRBJ1-5, the V gene TRBV7-2, with unresolved D. The germline CDR1 and CDR2 sequences are SGHTA and FQGNSA. This CDR3 region has 16 residues. V was cut by 1 base and J by 1 base, with 11 bases left in between. The CDR3, as DNA: TGTGCCAGCAGCTTAGAGGCGGGGAGGAGCAATCAGCCCCAGCATTTT. Encoded protein: CASSLEAGRSNQPQHF.